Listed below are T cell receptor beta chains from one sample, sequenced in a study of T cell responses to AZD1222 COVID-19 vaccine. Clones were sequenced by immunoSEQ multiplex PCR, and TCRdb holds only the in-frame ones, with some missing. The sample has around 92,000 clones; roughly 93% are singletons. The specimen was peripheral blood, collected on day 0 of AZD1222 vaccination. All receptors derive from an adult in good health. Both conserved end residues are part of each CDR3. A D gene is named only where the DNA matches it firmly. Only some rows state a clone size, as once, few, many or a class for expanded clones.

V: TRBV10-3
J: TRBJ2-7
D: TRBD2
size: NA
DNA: TGTGCTCACCGGGGAGGGGCCGACGAGCAGTACTTC
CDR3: CAHRGGADEQYF

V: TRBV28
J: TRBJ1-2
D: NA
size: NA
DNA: TGTGCCAGCAGTTTGAGTACAGGCGGCTACACCTTC
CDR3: CASSLSTGGYTF

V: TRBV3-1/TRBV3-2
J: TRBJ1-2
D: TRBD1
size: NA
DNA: TGTGCCAGCAGCCCACTGGGACAGACCAACTATGGCTACACCTTC
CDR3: CASSPLGQTNYGYTF

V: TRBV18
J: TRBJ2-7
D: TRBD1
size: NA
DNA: TGTGCCAGCTCACCACGGGACAGGGCTAGCGAGCAGTACTTC
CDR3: CASSPRDRASEQYF

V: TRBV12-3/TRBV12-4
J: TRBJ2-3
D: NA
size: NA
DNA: TGTGCCAGCAGTTTCTCAACAGATACGCAGTATTTT
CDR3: CASSFSTDTQYF

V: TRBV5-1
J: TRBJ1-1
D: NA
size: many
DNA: TGCGCCAGCAGGGGGGAAACTGAAGCTTTCTTT
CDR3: CASRGETEAFF

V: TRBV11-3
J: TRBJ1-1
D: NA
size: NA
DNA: TGTGCCAGCAGCCAAGGATGGGGGCGAGTGGCTTTCTTT
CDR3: CASSQGWGRVAFF

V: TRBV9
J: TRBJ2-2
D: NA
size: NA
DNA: TGTGCCAGCAGCGTAGTGGAGGGCAACACCGGGGAGCTGTTTTTT
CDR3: CASSVVEGNTGELFF

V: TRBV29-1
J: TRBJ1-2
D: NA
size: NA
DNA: TGCAGCGTTGGGAAGAGGAACAGGCGGGATGGCTACACCTTC
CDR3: CSVGKRNRRDGYTF

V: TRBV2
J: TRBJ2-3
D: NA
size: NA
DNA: TGTGCCAGCAGTGAAGACGGAGGAGATACGCAGTATTTT
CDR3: CASSEDGGDTQYF

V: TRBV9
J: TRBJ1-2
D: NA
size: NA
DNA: TGTGCCAGCAGCGTAAGAACAGGGAGAGGCTACACCTTC
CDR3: CASSVRTGRGYTF

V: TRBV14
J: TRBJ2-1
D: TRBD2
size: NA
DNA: TGTGCCAGCAGCCAAAGCGGGGGAAGCTCCTACAATGAGCAGTTCTTC
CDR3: CASSQSGGSSYNEQFF

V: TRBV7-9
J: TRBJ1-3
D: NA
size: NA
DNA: TGTGCCAGCAGCTCCCTCAGTGGCTCTGGAAACACCATATATTTT
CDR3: CASSSLSGSGNTIYF

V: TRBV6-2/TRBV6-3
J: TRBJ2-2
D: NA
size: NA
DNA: TGTGCCAGCAGCCGACCGGTGGGCAGATCTAACACCGGGGAGCTGTTTTTT
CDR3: CASSRPVGRSNTGELFF

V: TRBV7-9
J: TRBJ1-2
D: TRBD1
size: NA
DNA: TGTGCCAGCAGCTGGACAGGAGATAGCGATGGCTACACCTTC
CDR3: CASSWTGDSDGYTF

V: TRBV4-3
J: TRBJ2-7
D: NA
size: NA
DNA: TGCGCCAGCAGCCAAGATTGGTGGTCTAGCGCGCCCTACGAGCAGTACTTC
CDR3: CASSQDWWSSAPYEQYF

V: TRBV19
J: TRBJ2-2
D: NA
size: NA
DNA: TGTGCCAGTAGTGCCCGGGCTGACACCGGGGAGCTGTTTTTT
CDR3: CASSARADTGELFF

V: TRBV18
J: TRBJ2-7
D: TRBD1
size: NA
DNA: TGTGCCAGCTCTACAGGGGGCGCGGTCAACGAGCAGTACTTC
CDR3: CASSTGGAVNEQYF

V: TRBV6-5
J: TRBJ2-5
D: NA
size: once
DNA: TGTGCCAGTGAAACAGGGATGAGAGAGACCCAGTACTTC
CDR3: CASETGMRETQYF

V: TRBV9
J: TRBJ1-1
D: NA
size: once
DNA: TGTGCCAGCAGCGGTGGGACTGTTGAAGCTTTCTTT
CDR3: CASSGGTVEAFF

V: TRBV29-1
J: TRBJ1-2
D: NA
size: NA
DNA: TGCAGCGGGATCGGACTAGGGTATGGCTACACCTTC
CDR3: CSGIGLGYGYTF

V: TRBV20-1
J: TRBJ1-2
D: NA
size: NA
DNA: TGCAGTGCTAGGGGGACGACAGGCTACACCTTC
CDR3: CSARGTTGYTF

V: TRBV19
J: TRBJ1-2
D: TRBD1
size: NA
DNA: TGTGCCAGTAGTCCCGGGACAGGGCCCGCGTCACTCGGCTATGGCTACACCTTC
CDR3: CASSPGTGPASLGYGYTF

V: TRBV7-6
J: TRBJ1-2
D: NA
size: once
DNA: TGTGCCAGCAGCTTTGATATCGGGGCCTTCGGCTACACCTTC
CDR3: CASSFDIGAFGYTF

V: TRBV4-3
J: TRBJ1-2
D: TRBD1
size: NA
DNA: TGCGCCAGCAGCCAAGATCAGGGGGGAAGAGGCTACACCTTC
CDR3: CASSQDQGGRGYTF

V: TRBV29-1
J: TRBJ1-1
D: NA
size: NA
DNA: TGCAGCGTTGTAGGGACGGGAGGGGGAACTGAAGCTTTCTTT
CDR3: CSVVGTGGGTEAFF

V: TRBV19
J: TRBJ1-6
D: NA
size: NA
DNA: TGTGCCAGTAGTATAGGGGCGGGAAATTCACCCCTCCACTTT
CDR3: CASSIGAGNSPLHF

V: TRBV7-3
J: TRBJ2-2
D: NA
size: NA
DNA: TGTGCCAGCAGCCGTCCCCGCTCCGGGGAGCTGTTTTTT
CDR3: CASSRPRSGELFF

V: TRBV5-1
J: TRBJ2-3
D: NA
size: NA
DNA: TGCGCCAGCAGCTTCTGGGGATCCGATACGCAGTATTTT
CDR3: CASSFWGSDTQYF